Here is one T cell receptor (beta chain) with its context. The data originate from a study of T cell changes during pregnancy in multiple sclerosis. The CDR3 extends over 15 amino acids. Deletions cut 5 bases from V and 3 bases from J, with 14 bases between. CDR1 and CDR2 from the germline V gene are MNHEY and SVGAGI. The protocol was immunoSEQ multiplex PCR, while the TCRdb copy is restricted to in-frame clones and leaves out a portion. Here the sample spans approximately 120,000 clones, roughly 96% being singletons. This TCR derives from a female donor with multiple sclerosis, enrolled in a pregnancy study. The sample was peripheral blood, taken after pregnancy. The rearrangement links TRBV6-5 to TRBJ2-1; no clear D gene. The CDR3 loop reads CASSTISTLYNEQFF. The CDR3 bases are TGTGCCAGCAGTACGATCTCGACTCTCTACAATGAGCAGTTCTTC.